Below are 28 T cell receptor beta chains sequenced from a single sample in a study of T-cell reconstitution after alpha-beta-depleted transplantation in children. Using unique molecular identifiers, the investigators prepared the TCRbeta library. TCRdb re-called the PCR reads through MiXCR, storing one row per CDR3 protein. Of 450,000 to 600,000 distinct CDR3 sequences in the sample, 32% were seen once. The sequencing here drew on PBMCs from the stem cell graft donor, taken from the stem cell graft. The source of these receptors is a human donor who donated a stem cell graft to a child with aplastic anemia.

The gene calls are TRBV12-3 or TRBV12-4 and TRBJ2-3; the match to TRBD2 covers 7 bases. With 6 bases clipped from V and 3 bases from J, the junction kept 9 bases outside the gene matches. CDR3 length: 15 amino acids. In nucleotides, the CDR3 is TGTGCCAGCAGCCCGACTGGGGGGGGAACAGATACGCAGTATTTT. Translated, it gives CASSPTGGGTDTQYF.

The chain employs TRBV3-1 and TRBJ2-5, with D hard to call. Germline V lookup: CDR1 LGHDT, CDR2 YNNKEL (reference sequence). V dropped 1 base and J dropped 1 base, with 13 bases sitting between them. The CDR3 totals 16 residues. CDR3 nucleotide sequence: TGTGCCAGCAGCCAAGTTGAGGCGGTCCTCCAAGAGACCCAGTACTTC. The encoded protein is CASSQVEAVLQETQYF.

The chain combines TRBV5-5 with TRBJ2-7; 9 positions agree with TRBD2. Unmatched junction bases numbered 4, after V lost 2 bases and J lost 1 base. The CDR3 is 15 amino acids. CDR1 is SGHKS and CDR2 is YYEKEE in the germline V gene (reference sequence). The CDR3 protein is CASSFEAGGSYEQYV. CDR3 sequence (DNA): TGTGCCAGCAGCTTTGAGGCGGGAGGGTCCTACGAGCAGTACGTC.

J is TRBJ1-4 and V is TRBV5-6, with 9 bases lining up with TRBD1. Germline V lookup: CDR1 SGHDT, CDR2 YYEEEE. CDR3 length: 14 residues. The trim removed 4 bases at V and 10 bases at J, leaving 8 bases unmatched. The CDR3 nucleotides read TGTGCCAGCAGCCACCGGGACAGGGTCGGAAAACTGTTTTTT. Its protein is CASSHRDRVGKLFF. The variable domain in full, with the rest retrieved from reference TRBV5-6 and TRBJ1-4, is DAGVTQSPTHLIKTRGQQVTLRCSPKSGHDTVSWYQQALGQGPQFIFQYYEEEERQRGNFPDRFSGHQFPNYSSELNVNALLLGDSALYLCASSHRDRVGKLFFGSGTQLSVL.

This rearrangement joins TRBV21-1 to TRBJ1-5; TRBD1 is taken as the D call from the table, unchecked against the DNA. TRBV21-1 is annotated as a pseudogene. This CDR3 has 14 amino acids. CDR3 coding DNA: TGTTTCCCACCCAGACAGGGGGCCAATCAGCCCCAGCATTTT. Amino acids: CFPPRQGANQPQHF.

This rearrangement joins TRBV7-2 to TRBJ1-2, with D tentatively TRBD1 (5 bases). This CDR3 has 14 residues. CDR1 is SGHTA and CDR2 is FQGNSA in the germline V gene. Trimming removed 2 bases at V and 7 bases at J, with 14 bases between. The CDR3 DNA reads TGTGCCAGCAGCTTAATCGGAGGGGACGCTGGCTACACCTTC. Translating it yields CASSLIGGDAGYTF.

This clonotype has more than one count but fewer than ten. The chain carries TRBV15 and TRBJ2-1, with 12 bases that match TRBD2. Trimming at V came to 5 bases and at J to 0 bases, leaving 11 bases not matched to a gene. This CDR3 contains 19 residues. From germline, CDR1 is LNHNV and CDR2 YYDKDF (reference sequence). The CDR3 DNA reads TGTGCCACCAGCGGACCGACTAGCGGGAGTGGAAGCTCCTACAATGAGCAGTTCTTC. It is translated as CATSGPTSGSGSSYNEQFF. The variable domain in full, with the rest retrieved from reference TRBV15 and TRBJ2-1, is DAMVIQNPRYQVTQFGKPVTLSCSQTLNHNVMYWYQQKSSQAPKLLFHYYDKDFNNEADTPDNFQSRRPNTSFCFLDIRSPGLGDTAMYLCATSGPTSGSGSSYNEQFFGPGTRLTVL.

CDR3 residues: CASSLNPETKINYGYTF. In DNA form, the CDR3 reads TGCGCCAGCAGCTTGAACCCCGAGACCAAAATTAACTATGGCTACACCTTC. V is TRBV5-1 and J is TRBJ1-2, with D hard to call. CDR1 is SGHRS and CDR2 is YFSETQ in the germline V gene. CDR3 length: 17 residues. The V gene lost 1 base and the J gene lost 1 base, with 17 bases spanning the gap.

The chain combines TRBV6-2 or TRBV6-3 with TRBJ2-7; TRBD2 agrees at 10 bases. Germline V lookup: CDR1 MNHEY, CDR2 SVGEGT. The trim removed 4 bases at V and 3 bases at J, leaving 6 bases unmatched. This CDR3 is built from 15 residues. The CDR3 nucleotides are TGTGCCAGCAGTTTCGGACTAGCGGAGGTCTACGAGCAGTACGTC. Protein sequence: CASSFGLAEVYEQYV.

This clonotype turned up a few times. This rearrangement joins TRBV12-3 or TRBV12-4 to TRBJ1-6; a possible D gene is TRBD1 (5 bases). V was pared by 5 bases and J by 2 bases, with 7 bases between. The CDR3 is 14 amino acids. CDR3 sequence (DNA): TGTGCCAGCAGTCAGGGACCCTATAATTCACCCCTCCACTTT. It specifies CASSQGPYNSPLHF.

This chain uses TRBV3-1 with TRBJ1-1; D perhaps matches TRBD1 (5 bases). The germline V gene has CDR1 LGHDT and CDR2 YNNKEL (reference sequence). CDR3 length: 16 amino acids. V lost 5 bases and J lost 1, with 17 bases in between. This CDR3 is CASSGRDRDPNTEAFF. The CDR3 DNA follows: TGTGCCAGCAGCGGGCGGGACCGAGATCCGAACACTGAAGCTTTCTTT.

The sample holds a few counts of this clonotype. The V gene is TRBV13, the J gene TRBJ1-3; no clear D gene. V was cut by 4 bases and J by 0 bases, with 10 bases left in between. The CDR3 runs to 15 residues. Germline V lookup: CDR1 PRHDT, CDR2 FYEKMQ (reference sequence). Here the CDR3 reads CASSSTGDSGNTIYF. The CDR3 DNA follows: TGTGCCAGCAGCTCGACCGGGGACTCTGGAAACACCATATATTTT.

This clonotype was seen a few times. The chain couples TRBV18 to TRBJ2-6; 7 bases map to TRBD1. The V and J ends lost 5 bases and 0 bases, in that order; junction bases with no gene match: 4. The germline gives CDR1 KGHSH, CDR2 LQKENI. The CDR3 is made up of 16 amino acids. The CDR3 reads CASSSTGSSGANVLTF. CDR3 sequence (DNA): TGTGCCAGCTCATCGACAGGGAGCTCTGGGGCCAACGTCCTGACTTTC. The entire variable domain, with the rest obtained from reference TRBV18 and TRBJ2-6, is as follows: NAGVMQNPRHLVRRRGQEARLRCSPMKGHSHVYWYRQLPEEGLKFMVYLQKENIIDESGMPKERFSAEFPKEGPSILRIQQVVRGDSAAYFCASSSTGSSGANVLTFGAGSRLTVL.

This clonotype was observed many times. The chain links TRBV12-3 or TRBV12-4 to TRBJ1-1; D is ambiguous. CDR3 size: 13 residues. V was pared by 3 bases and J by 1 base, with 6 bases between. The CDR3, as DNA: TGTGCCAGCAGTTTTTCCGCGAACACTGAAGCTTTCTTT. It translates to CASSFSANTEAFF.

The CDR3 region is CSVGIVQEAYGYTF. The CDR3 DNA sequence: TGCAGCGTTGGAATAGTCCAGGAGGCCTATGGCTACACCTTC. The genes are TRBV29-1 and TRBJ1-2; D uncertain. The V gene's germline CDR1 is SQVTM and CDR2 ANQGSEA. The CDR3 is 14 residues long. V lost 4 bases and J lost 4, with 16 bases in between.

This clonotype was found a few times. This chain joins TRBV20-1 and TRBJ2-1; 11 bases are a match to TRBD2. The CDR3 has 15 residues. V trimming: 7 bases; J trimming: 12 bases; junction bases outside the gene matches: 17. CDR1 DFQATT and CDR2 SNEGSKA come from the germline V gene (reference sequence). CDR3 protein: CSVTRQLAGGEGQFF. The CDR3 DNA follows: TGCAGTGTCACCCGCCAGTTAGCGGGAGGGGAGGGGCAGTTCTTC.

This clonotype occurred a few times. The chain employs TRBV4-3 and TRBJ1-1; D uncertain. The CDR3 extends over 17 amino acids. The ends were cut back, 1 base at V and 2 bases at J, with 17 bases in the middle. Per germline, CDR1 LGHNA and CDR2 YSLEER. The CDR3 DNA reads as TGCGCCAGCAGCCAAGCGAAGGACGCAAGAAGCAACACTGAAGCTTTCTTT. Protein product: CASSQAKDARSNTEAFF.

This chain joins TRBV5-1 and TRBJ2-1, with D unresolved. The V gene's germline CDR1 is SGHRS and CDR2 YFSETQ. V dropped 0 bases and J dropped 15 bases, with 10 bases sitting between them. The CDR3 extends over 11 amino acids. This CDR3 is CASSLEQKWFF. The CDR3 bases are TGCGCCAGCAGCTTGGAACAGAAATGGTTCTTC. The entire variable domain, with the rest obtained from reference TRBV5-1 and TRBJ2-1, is as follows: KAGVTQTPRYLIKTRGQQVTLSCSPISGHRSVSWYQQTPGQGLQFLFEYFSETQRNKGNFPGRFSGRQFSNSRSEMNVSTLELGDSALYLCASSLEQKWFFGPGTRLTVL.

V is TRBV20-1 and J is TRBJ2-3; D remains unclear. V lost 5 bases, J lost 4 bases, and 13 bases lay in between. There are 13 residues in the CDR3. The germline gives CDR1 DFQATT, CDR2 SNEGSKA (reference sequence). The CDR3 is CSAPRPGADTQYF. CDR3 coding DNA: TGCAGTGCTCCCCGGCCCGGCGCAGATACGCAGTATTTT.

V and J are TRBV2 and TRBJ2-5, with D uncertain. V was trimmed by 8 bases and J by 5 bases, leaving 18 bases between them. Germline lookup yields CDR1 SNHLY and CDR2 FYNNEI. The CDR3 has 14 amino acids. CDR3 DNA sequence: TGTGCCAGCCGGGCGGACCGTGGTTGGGAGACCCAGTACTTC. Residues: CASRADRGWETQYF.

This clonotype was detected a few times. The rearrangement links TRBV30 to TRBJ2-1, with 13 positions matching TRBD2. The CDR3 runs to 14 residues. The germline V gene encodes CDR1 GTSNPN and CDR2 SVGIG (reference sequence). V lost 2 bases to trimming and J lost 9 bases; unmatched junction nucleotides: 4. The DNA for the CDR3 is TGTGCCTGGAGTAGGGGACTAGCGGGAAGTGAGCAGTTCTTC. This sequence encodes CAWSRGLAGSEQFF.

There are a few counts of this clonotype. J is TRBJ2-3 and V is TRBV7-2; no clear D. Trimming cost V 4 bases and J 2 bases, with 7 bases left between them. This CDR3 region has 13 residues. Germline CDR1 is SGHTA and CDR2 is FQGNSA. The CDR3 DNA sequence: TGTGCCAGCAGCTGGACGGACACAGATACGCAGTATTTT. Translation gives CASSWTDTDTQYF.

This clonotype was detected only a few times. The J gene is TRBJ1-1, the V gene TRBV7-2, with D maybe TRBD1 (5 bases). V lost 5 bases and J lost 1, with 11 bases in between. CDR1 and CDR2 (germline): SGHTA, FQGNSA. CDR3 size: 14 residues. The CDR3 here is CASSPGLRNTEAFF. CDR3 DNA: TGTGCCAGCAGCCCGGGACTGAGGAACACTGAAGCTTTCTTT.

The chain combines TRBV20-1 with TRBJ2-1, with TRBD2 matching 7 bases. Losses at the gene ends were 1 base for V and 9 bases for J; bases not matched to a gene: 21. Germline V gene sequence: CDR1 DFQATT, CDR2 SNEGSKA (reference sequence). This CDR3 is 18 amino acids long. The CDR3: CSARAPFMREGSRSEQFF. The CDR3 bases are TGCAGTGCTAGAGCTCCTTTCATGAGGGAGGGGTCGCGAAGTGAGCAGTTCTTC.

This clonotype is classed as medium-sized. The V gene is TRBV4-2, the J gene TRBJ2-7, with D possibly matching TRBD2 (5 bases). CDR3 size: 15 residues. V was cut by 4 bases and J by 1 base, with 14 bases left in between. CDR1 and CDR2 from the germline V gene are LGHNA and YNFKEQ. CDR3 coding DNA: TGTGCCAGCAGCCCCACAAGCGGCGCATCCTACGAGCAGTACTTC. Encoded protein: CASSPTSGASYEQYF.

This clonotype was counted between two and nine times. The J gene is TRBJ2-7, the V gene TRBV6-2 or TRBV6-3, with D perhaps matching TRBD1 (6 bases). This CDR3 comprises 14 residues. Germline values: CDR1 MNHEY, CDR2 SVGEGT. V gave up 5 bases and J gave up 3 bases, with 14 bases separating them. The CDR3 region is CASSRRRTDYEQYV. The CDR3 DNA sequence: TGTGCCAGCAGTCGCCGGCGGACAGACTACGAGCAGTACGTC.

The V call is TRBV20-1, the J call TRBJ1-3; 7 positions match TRBD1. The V gene's germline CDR1 is DFQATT and CDR2 SNEGSKA (reference sequence). The CDR3 totals 13 residues. V lost 4 bases to trimming and J lost 7 bases; unmatched junction nucleotides: 7. As DNA, the CDR3 is TGCAGTGCTACCAGGGGGGGTCGGAACACCATATATTTT. Its translation is CSATRGGRNTIYF.

This clonotype turned up a few times. J is TRBJ1-3 and V is TRBV6-2 or TRBV6-3; D remains unclear. V shed 7 bases and J shed 4 bases, with 14 bases lying between them. This CDR3 is 14 amino acids long. From germline, CDR1 is MNHEY and CDR2 SVGEGT. CDR3 residues: CASTEPNRGNTIYF. CDR3 coding DNA: TGTGCCAGCACGGAGCCCAACAGAGGAAACACCATATATTTT.